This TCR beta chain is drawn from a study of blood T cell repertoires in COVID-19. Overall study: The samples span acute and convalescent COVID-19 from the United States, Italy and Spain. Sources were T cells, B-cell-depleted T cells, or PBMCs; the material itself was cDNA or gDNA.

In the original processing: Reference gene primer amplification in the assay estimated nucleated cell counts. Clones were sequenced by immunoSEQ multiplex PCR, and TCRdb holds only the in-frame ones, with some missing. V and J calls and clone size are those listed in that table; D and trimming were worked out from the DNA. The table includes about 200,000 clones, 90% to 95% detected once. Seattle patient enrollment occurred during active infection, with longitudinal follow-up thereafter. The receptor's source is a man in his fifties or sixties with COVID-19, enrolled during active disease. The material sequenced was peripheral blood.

Here the CDR3 reads CASTEVGQGTDTQYF. The DNA of the CDR3 is TGTGCCAGTACCGAAGTCGGACAGGGGACGGATACGCAGTATTTT. The chain combines TRBV28 with TRBJ2-3; 9 positions match TRBD1. The V gene end was trimmed by 9 bases and the J gene end by 6 bases; junction bases not matched to a gene: 13. CDR3 length: 15 residues. Germline V gene data show CDR1 as MDHEN and CDR2 as SYDVKM.